One and the same sample provided the 23 T cell receptor beta chains below, sequenced in a study of blood T cell repertoires in COVID-19. The assay was immunoSEQ multiplex PCR, and TCRdb's table has in-frame clones only and misses some. The repertoire holds some 160,000 clones, roughly 80% seen once, with approximately 14% in the top ten. The sample consisted of peripheral blood. These receptors were obtained from a woman older than 75 with acute or convalescent COVID-19.

This chain joins TRBV7-9 and TRBJ1-3; no definite D call. Germline loops: CDR1 SEHNR, CDR2 FQNEAQ (reference sequence). The CDR3 is made up of 16 amino acids. The V gene lost 4 bases and the J gene lost 5 bases, with 18 bases spanning the gap. The CDR3 spells CASSSTGSIGRNTIYF. The DNA for the CDR3 is TGTGCCAGCAGCTCAACGGGATCAATAGGGAGAAACACCATATATTTT. Drawing the rest from reference TRBV7-9 and TRBJ1-3, the complete variable domain is DTGVSQNPRHKITKRGQNVTFRCDPISEHNRLYWYRQTLGQGPEFLTYFQNEAQLEKSRLLSDRFSAERPKGSFSTLEIQRTEQGDSAMYLCASSSTGSIGRNTIYFGEGSWLTVV.

The chain recombines TRBV30 with TRBJ2-2, with D unresolved. V was clipped by 8 bases and J by 4 bases, with 11 bases between them. The CDR3 is 12 residues long. From germline, CDR1 is GTSNPN and CDR2 SVGIG (reference sequence). Here the CDR3 reads CAGPSGTGELFF. CDR3 nucleotides: TGTGCCGGGCCCTCCGGCACCGGGGAGCTGTTTTTT.

The V call is TRBV7-9, the J call TRBJ2-3; perhaps TRBD2 as D (5 bases). Trimming stripped 4 bases from V and 2 bases from J, with 13 bases between. The CDR3 has 15 residues. Germline V gene sequence: CDR1 SEHNR, CDR2 FQNEAQ (reference sequence). The CDR3 region is CASSSLAGTTDTQYF. The CDR3 region has the DNA TGTGCCAGCAGCTCCCTTGCGGGTACCACAGATACGCAGTATTTT.

This chain joins TRBV4-1 and TRBJ1-2, with D possibly being TRBD1 (5 bases). Germline V gene lookup returns CDR1 MGHRA and CDR2 YSYEKL. V was pared by 1 base and J by 8 bases, with 14 bases between. The CDR3 has 14 residues. In DNA, the CDR3 is TGCGCCAGCAGCCAAGCCACGATTCGGGGGGGCTACACCTTC. As protein: CASSQATIRGGYTF.

V gene TRBV5-1 combines with J gene TRBJ1-6; TRBD1 matches 8 bases. This CDR3 has 13 residues. Per germline, CDR1 SGHRS and CDR2 YFSETQ. Losses at the gene ends were 8 bases for V and 7 bases for J; bases not matched to a gene: 5. CDR3 loop: CASRDRTNSPLHF. The CDR3 DNA follows: TGCGCCAGTAGGGACAGGACGAATTCACCCCTCCACTTT.

The chain carries TRBV29-1 and TRBJ2-3; 10 nucleotides match TRBD1. V lost 5 bases, J lost 4 bases, and 3 bases stayed unmatched. CDR1 and CDR2 from the germline V gene are SQVTM and ANQGSEA. The CDR3 is made up of 13 amino acids. CDR3 nucleotide sequence: TGCAGCGTTAGGGGACAGGGGTCAGATACGCAGTATTTT. It specifies CSVRGQGSDTQYF.

The chain joins TRBV6-1 to TRBJ1-6; D ambiguous. This CDR3 has 15 residues. V dropped 1 base and J dropped 6 bases, with 10 bases sitting between them. Germline V gene data show CDR1 as MNHNS and CDR2 as SASEGT. Here the CDR3 DNA reads TGTGCCAGCAGTGAAGGGGAGGGCGGTAATTCACCCCTCCACTTT. As protein: CASSEGEGGNSPLHF.

The genes are TRBV9 and TRBJ1-1, with 7 positions matching TRBD1. The V segment lost 3 bases and the J segment 2 bases; nucleotides outside the gene matches: 4. This CDR3 has 14 residues. CDR1 SGDLS and CDR2 YYNGEE come from the germline V gene. CDR3 nucleotides: TGTGCCAGCAGCGCCAGGGGGAGAAACACTGAAGCTTTCTTT. Translated: CASSARGRNTEAFF.

The V call is TRBV28, the J call TRBJ1-5; 7 nucleotides align to TRBD1. V was clipped by 8 bases and J by 6 bases; unmatched bases: 19. The CDR3 spans 17 residues. The germline gives CDR1 MDHEN, CDR2 SYDVKM. CDR3 bases: TGTGCCAGCCCCCGAGGAGGGGGCTTGGTAAGTGGTCAGCCCCAGCATTTT. It yields the protein CASPRGGGLVSGQPQHF.

J is TRBJ1-1 and V is TRBV15; 10 bases fit TRBD1. V shed 1 base and J 7 bases; nucleotides not matched to a gene: 6. The length of the CDR3 is 15 residues. The germline CDR1 and CDR2 sequences are LNHNV and YYDKDF (reference sequence). In DNA form, the CDR3 reads TGTGCCACCAGCAGAGGGGGACAGGGGCAGGGTGAAGCTTTCTTT. Protein product: CATSRGGQGQGEAFF.

This clone showed up just once. The same CDR3 can be traced to other DNA sequences in this sample. This rearrangement joins TRBV5-1 to TRBJ1-1; 7 nucleotides align to TRBD1. With V trimmed by 7 bases and J by 5 bases, 2 bases remained unmatched. Germline lookup yields CDR1 SGHRS and CDR2 YFSETQ. This CDR3 comprises 11 residues. The CDR3 sequence: CASSRGTEAFF. The DNA of the CDR3 is TGCGCCAGCTCCAGGGGGACTGAAGCTTTCTTT.

This chain links TRBV30 with TRBJ2-1; 12 bases agree with TRBD2. The CDR3 is 20 residues long. V gave up 1 base and J gave up 0 bases; unmatched junction bases: 13. Germline V gene sequence: CDR1 GTSNPN, CDR2 SVGIG (reference sequence). CDR3 DNA: TGTGCCTGGAGTGGGGGAGGTGTGGCTAGCGGGAGGGCCTCCTACAATGAGCAGTTCTTC. Amino acid sequence: CAWSGGGVASGRASYNEQFF.

The chain has TRBV13 and TRBJ2-3; 14 bases fit TRBD2. The V segment lost 6 bases and the J segment 11 bases; nucleotides outside the gene matches: 7. There are 14 residues in the CDR3. Germline V gene sequence: CDR1 PRHDT, CDR2 FYEKMQ (reference sequence). The CDR3 loop is CASRSGLAGVKQYF. Written as DNA, the CDR3 is TGTGCCAGCAGGTCGGGACTAGCGGGGGTGAAGCAGTATTTT.

The genes are TRBV11-2 and TRBJ2-7, with 14 bases lining up with TRBD2. With 3 bases clipped from V and 7 bases from J, the junction kept 11 bases outside the gene matches. The CDR3 has 17 residues. Per germline, CDR1 SGHAT and CDR2 FQNNGV. DNA for the CDR3: TGTGCCAGCAGCTTGTGGGAGGGACGACTAGCGGGAGGGGAGCAGTACTTC. Encoded protein: CASSLWEGRLAGGEQYF.

This clone has only a few counts. The chain uses TRBV7-9 and TRBJ1-4; 7 bases fit TRBD1. The germline V gene has CDR1 SEHNR and CDR2 FQNEAQ (reference sequence). Trimming cost V 5 bases and J 8 bases; bases outside gene matches: 2. CDR3 size: 12 residues. The CDR3 loop is CASSRDSEKLFF. The CDR3 coding sequence is TGTGCCAGCAGCCGGGACAGCGAAAAACTGTTTTTT.

The chain is built from TRBV30 and TRBJ2-5, with D possibly being TRBD1 (6 bases). CDR1 and CDR2 (germline): GTSNPN, SVGIG (reference sequence). Deletions cut 0 bases from V and 1 base from J, with 9 bases between. CDR3 length: 14 amino acids. CDR3 DNA: TGTGCCTGGAGTGTGAGGGGGATCCAAGAGACCCAGTACTTC. This encodes CAWSVRGIQETQYF.

V is TRBV5-5 and J is TRBJ1-5; D possibly corresponds to TRBD1 (5 bases). The CDR3 spans 16 residues. Germline V gives CDR1 SGHKS, CDR2 YYEKEE (reference sequence). V was shortened by 0 bases and J by 0 bases, with 10 bases between the two germline ends. The CDR3: CASSLGQPYSNQPQHF. The CDR3 nucleotides are TGTGCCAGCAGCTTGGGACAGCCGTATAGCAATCAGCCCCAGCATTTT.

The rearrangement links TRBV28 to TRBJ1-1; D might be TRBD1 (6 bases). V lost 7 bases to trimming and J lost 9 bases, with 15 bases between them. Germline-derived CDR1 and CDR2 are MDHEN and SYDVKM. The CDR3 spans 12 residues. CDR3 region: CASIYTQGQAFF. CDR3 in DNA: TGTGCCAGCATCTATACTCAGGGGCAAGCTTTCTTT.

This clone was observed once. The V and J genes are TRBV24-1 and TRBJ2-2; D is uncertain. V was cut by 5 bases and J by 6 bases, with 9 bases left in between. The germline V gene has CDR1 KGHDR and CDR2 SFDVKD. CDR3 size: 13 residues. As DNA, the CDR3 is TGTGCCACCAGTGCCCCGTCGGCCGGGGAGCTGTTTTTT. It translates to CATSAPSAGELFF.

The V and J genes are TRBV27 and TRBJ2-1; 10 nucleotides match TRBD2. Germline-derived CDR1 and CDR2 are MNHEY and SMNVEV (reference sequence). This CDR3 is built from 15 residues. V lost 5 bases to trimming and J lost 7 bases; unmatched junction nucleotides: 8. The CDR3 bases are TGTGCCAGCAGTCTAGCGGGAGTCGGAATTAATGAGCAGTTCTTC. Translation gives CASSLAGVGINEQFF.

The chain has TRBV2 and TRBJ2-5, with D possibly matching TRBD1 (5 bases). Trimming shortened V by 5 bases and J by 1 base, and 8 bases separated the two germline ends. Germline V CDR1 and CDR2: SNHLY, FYNNEI. This CDR3 comprises 13 residues. CDR3 residues: CASSPGSQETQYF. The CDR3 region has the DNA TGTGCCAGCAGTCCAGGGTCCCAAGAGACCCAGTACTTC.

The V gene is TRBV6-5, the J gene TRBJ2-7; 10 bases line up with TRBD1. This CDR3 region has 15 residues. V shed 2 bases, J shed 3 bases, and the junction held 4 bases outside the gene matches. Germline CDR1 and CDR2: MNHEY and SVGAGI. CDR3 in DNA: TGTGCCAGCAGTTACACCGGGACAGGGGACTACGAGCAGTACTTC. Amino acid sequence: CASSYTGTGDYEQYF.

The gene calls are TRBV21-1 and TRBJ2-7; the DNA was not used to check the table's D call, TRBD2. TRBV21-1 is assigned pseudogene status. This CDR3 comprises 14 residues. The CDR3 sequence: CASSKSGASLEQYF. For the CDR3, the DNA is TGTGCCAGCAGCAAAAGTGGAGCCAGCCTCGAGCAGTACTTC.